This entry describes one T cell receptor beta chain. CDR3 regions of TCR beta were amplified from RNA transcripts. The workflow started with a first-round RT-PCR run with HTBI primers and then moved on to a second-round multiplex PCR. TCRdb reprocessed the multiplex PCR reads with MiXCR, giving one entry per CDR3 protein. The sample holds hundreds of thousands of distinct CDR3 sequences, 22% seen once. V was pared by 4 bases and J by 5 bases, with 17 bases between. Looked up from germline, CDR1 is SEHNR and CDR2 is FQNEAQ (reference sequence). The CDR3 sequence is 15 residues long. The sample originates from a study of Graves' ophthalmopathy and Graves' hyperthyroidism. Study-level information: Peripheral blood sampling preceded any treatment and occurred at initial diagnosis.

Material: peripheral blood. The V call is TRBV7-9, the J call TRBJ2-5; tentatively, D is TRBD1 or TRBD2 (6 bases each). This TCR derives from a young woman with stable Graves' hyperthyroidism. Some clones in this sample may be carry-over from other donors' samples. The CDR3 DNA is TGTGCCAGCAGCTCCCCTGGGGGGACACAGGAGACCCAGTACTTC. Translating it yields CASSSPGGTQETQYF.